This TCR beta chain originates from a study of blood T cell repertoires in COVID-19. Trimming at V came to 5 bases and at J to 6 bases, leaving 9 bases not matched to a gene. Germline V CDR1 and CDR2: SGHRS, YFSETQ. This CDR3 spans 16 amino acids. The method was immunoSEQ multiplex PCR; TCRdb's version includes in-frame clones alone and lacks a portion of them. The data contain 55,000 to 65,000 clones, approximately 79% of them singletons. The TCR was taken from a man in his fifties or sixties with acute or convalescent COVID-19. The source material was peripheral blood. The genes are TRBV5-1 and TRBJ1-4; the match to TRBD1 covers 11 bases. The CDR3 is CASSQAPGQGDEKLFF. The CDR3 DNA sequence: TGCGCCAGCAGTCAGGCTCCGGGACAGGGGGATGAAAAACTGTTTTTT.